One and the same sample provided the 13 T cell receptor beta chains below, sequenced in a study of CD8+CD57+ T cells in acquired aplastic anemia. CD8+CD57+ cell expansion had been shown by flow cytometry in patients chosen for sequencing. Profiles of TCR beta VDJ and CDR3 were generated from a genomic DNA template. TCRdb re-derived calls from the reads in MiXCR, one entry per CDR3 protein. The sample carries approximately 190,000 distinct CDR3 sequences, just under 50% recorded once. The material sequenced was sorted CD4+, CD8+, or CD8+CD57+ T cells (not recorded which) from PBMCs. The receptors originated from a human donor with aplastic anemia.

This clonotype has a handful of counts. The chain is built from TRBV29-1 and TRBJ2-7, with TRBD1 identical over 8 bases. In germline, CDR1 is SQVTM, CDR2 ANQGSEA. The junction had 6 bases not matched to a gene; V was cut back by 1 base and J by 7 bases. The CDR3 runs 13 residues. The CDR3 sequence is CSVEGQGAGEQYF. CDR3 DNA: TGCAGCGTTGAAGGTCAGGGGGCAGGGGAGCAGTACTTC.

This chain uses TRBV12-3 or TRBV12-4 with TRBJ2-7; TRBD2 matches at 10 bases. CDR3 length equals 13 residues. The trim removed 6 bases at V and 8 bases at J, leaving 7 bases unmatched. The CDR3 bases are TGTGCCAGCAGGCGAACTAGCGGGGTCCAGCAGTACTTC. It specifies CASRRTSGVQQYF.

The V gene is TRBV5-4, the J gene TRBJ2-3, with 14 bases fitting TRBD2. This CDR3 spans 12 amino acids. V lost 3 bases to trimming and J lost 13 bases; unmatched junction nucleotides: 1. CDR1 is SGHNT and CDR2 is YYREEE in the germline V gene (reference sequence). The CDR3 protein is CASSSGLAGEYF. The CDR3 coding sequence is TGTGCCAGCAGCTCGGGACTAGCGGGGGAGTATTTT.

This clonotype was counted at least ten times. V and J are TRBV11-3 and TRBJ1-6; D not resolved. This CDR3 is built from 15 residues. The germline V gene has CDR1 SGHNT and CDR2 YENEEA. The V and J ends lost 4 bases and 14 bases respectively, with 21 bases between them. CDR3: CASSSPRAPKATLHF. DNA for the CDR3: TGTGCCAGCAGCTCCCCTCGGGCCCCTAAGGCCACCCTCCACTTT. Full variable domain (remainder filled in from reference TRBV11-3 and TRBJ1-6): EAGVVQSPRYKIIEKKQPVAFWCNPISGHNTLYWYLQNLGQGPELLIRYENEEAVDDSQLPKDRFSAERLKGVDSTLKIQPAELGDSAVYLCASSSPRAPKATLHFGNGTRLTVT.

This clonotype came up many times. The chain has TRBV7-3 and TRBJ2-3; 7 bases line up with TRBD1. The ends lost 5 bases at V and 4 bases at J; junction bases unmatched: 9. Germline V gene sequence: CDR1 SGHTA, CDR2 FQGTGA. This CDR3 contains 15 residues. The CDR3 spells CASSLQGLVSDTQYF. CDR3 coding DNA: TGTGCCAGCAGCCTACAGGGGTTGGTATCAGATACGCAGTATTTT.

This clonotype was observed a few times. As DNA, the CDR3 is TGTGCCAGCTCACCACGGGAGGAGGCCTACGAGCAGTACTTC. Residues: CASSPREEAYEQYF. The chain joins TRBV18 to TRBJ2-7; perhaps TRBD2 as D (6 bases). The CDR3 length is 14 residues. Germline V lookup: CDR1 KGHSH, CDR2 LQKENI. Between the trimmed V and J ends, which lost 1 base and 2 bases, there was a span of 9 bases. Full variable domain (outside the CDR3, taken from reference TRBV18 and TRBJ2-7): NAGVMQNPRHLVRRRGQEARLRCSPMKGHSHVYWYRQLPEEGLKFMVYLQKENIIDESGMPKERFSAEFPKEGPSILRIQQVVRGDSAAYFCASSPREEAYEQYFGPGTRLTVT.

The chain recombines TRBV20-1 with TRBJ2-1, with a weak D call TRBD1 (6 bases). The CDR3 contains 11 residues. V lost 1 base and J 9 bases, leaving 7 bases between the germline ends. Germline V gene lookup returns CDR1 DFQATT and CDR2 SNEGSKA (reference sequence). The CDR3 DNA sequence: TGCAGTGCTAGAGTCAGGGGTGAGCAGTTCTTC. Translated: CSARVRGEQFF.

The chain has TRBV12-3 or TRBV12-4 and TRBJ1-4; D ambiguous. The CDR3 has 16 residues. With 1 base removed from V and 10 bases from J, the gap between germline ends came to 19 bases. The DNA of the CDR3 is TGTGCCAGCAGTTTAGGCGGGGTCGGGATTCGGGGAAAACTGTTTTTT. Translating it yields CASSLGGVGIRGKLFF.

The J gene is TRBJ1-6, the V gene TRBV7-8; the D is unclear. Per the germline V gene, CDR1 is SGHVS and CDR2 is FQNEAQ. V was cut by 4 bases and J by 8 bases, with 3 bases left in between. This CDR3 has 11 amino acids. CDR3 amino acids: CASSSDSPLHF. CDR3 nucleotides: TGTGCCAGCAGCTCAGATTCACCCCTCCACTTT.

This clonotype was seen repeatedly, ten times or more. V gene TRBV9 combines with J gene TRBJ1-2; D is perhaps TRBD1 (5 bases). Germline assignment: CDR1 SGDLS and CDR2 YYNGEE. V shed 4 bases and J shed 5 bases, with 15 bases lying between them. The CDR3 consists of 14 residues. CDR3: CASSFLDSVYGYTF. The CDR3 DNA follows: TGTGCCAGCAGCTTCCTCGACAGCGTTTATGGCTACACCTTC.

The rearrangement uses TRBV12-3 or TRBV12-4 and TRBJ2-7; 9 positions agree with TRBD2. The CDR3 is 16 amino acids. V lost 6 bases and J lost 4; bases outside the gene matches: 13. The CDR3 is CASSRAIGGRGYEQYF. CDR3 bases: TGTGCCAGCAGCCGCGCCATAGGCGGGAGGGGATACGAGCAGTACTTC.

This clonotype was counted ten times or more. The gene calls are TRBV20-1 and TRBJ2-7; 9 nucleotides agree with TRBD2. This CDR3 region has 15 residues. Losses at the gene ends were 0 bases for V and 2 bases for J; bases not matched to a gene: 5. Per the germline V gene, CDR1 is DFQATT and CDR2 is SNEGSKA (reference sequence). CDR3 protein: CSARDQSSGAYEQYF. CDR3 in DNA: TGCAGTGCTAGAGATCAGTCTAGCGGGGCCTACGAGCAGTACTTC.

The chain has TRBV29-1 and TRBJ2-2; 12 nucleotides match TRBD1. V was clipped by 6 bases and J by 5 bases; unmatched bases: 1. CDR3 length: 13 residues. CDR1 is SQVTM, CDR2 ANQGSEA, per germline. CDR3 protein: CSVGQGATGELFF. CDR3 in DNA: TGCAGCGTGGGACAGGGGGCGACCGGGGAGCTGTTTTTT.